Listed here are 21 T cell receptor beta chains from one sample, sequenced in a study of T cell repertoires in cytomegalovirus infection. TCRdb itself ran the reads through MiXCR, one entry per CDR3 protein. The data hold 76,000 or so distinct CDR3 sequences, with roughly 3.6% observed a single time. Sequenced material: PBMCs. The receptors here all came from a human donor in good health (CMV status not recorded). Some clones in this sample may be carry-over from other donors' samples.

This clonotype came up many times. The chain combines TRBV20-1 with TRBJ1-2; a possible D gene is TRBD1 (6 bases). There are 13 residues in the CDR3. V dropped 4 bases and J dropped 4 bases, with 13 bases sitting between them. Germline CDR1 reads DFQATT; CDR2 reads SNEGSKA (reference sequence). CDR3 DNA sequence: TGCAGTGCTACTTCATCGACAGGCTATGGCTACACCTTC. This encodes CSATSSTGYGYTF.

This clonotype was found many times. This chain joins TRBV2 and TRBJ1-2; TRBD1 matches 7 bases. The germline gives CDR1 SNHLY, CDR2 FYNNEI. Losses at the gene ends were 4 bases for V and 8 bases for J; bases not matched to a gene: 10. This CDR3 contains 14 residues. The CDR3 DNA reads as TGTGCCAGCAGTGCAGGGCGACAGGGAGCCGGCTACACCTTC. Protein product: CASSAGRQGAGYTF.

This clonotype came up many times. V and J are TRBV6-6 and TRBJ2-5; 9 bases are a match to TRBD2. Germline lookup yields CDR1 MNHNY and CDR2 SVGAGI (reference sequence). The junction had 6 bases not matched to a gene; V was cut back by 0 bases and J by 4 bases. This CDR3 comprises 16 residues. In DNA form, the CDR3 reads TGTGCCAGCAGTTACTCGGAAGCGGGGGGATTAGAGACCCAGTACTTC. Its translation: CASSYSEAGGLETQYF.

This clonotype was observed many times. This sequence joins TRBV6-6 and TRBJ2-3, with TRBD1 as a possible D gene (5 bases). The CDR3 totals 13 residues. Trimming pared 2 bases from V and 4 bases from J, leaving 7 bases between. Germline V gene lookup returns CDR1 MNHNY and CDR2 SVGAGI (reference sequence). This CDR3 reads CASSYRGADTQYF. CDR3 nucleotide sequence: TGTGCCAGCAGTTACAGGGGTGCAGATACGCAGTATTTT.

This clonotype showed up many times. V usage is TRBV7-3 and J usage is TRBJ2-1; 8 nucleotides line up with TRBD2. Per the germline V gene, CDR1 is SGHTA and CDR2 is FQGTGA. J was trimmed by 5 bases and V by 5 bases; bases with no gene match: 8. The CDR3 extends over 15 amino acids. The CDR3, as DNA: TGTGCCAGCAGCAAACTAGCGGACCGAAACAATGAGCAGTTCTTC. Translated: CASSKLADRNNEQFF.

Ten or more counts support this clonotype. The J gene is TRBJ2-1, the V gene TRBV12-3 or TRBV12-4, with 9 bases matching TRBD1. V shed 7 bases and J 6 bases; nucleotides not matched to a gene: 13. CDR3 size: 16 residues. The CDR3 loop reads CASNTGLGQGRNEQFF. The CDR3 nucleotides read TGTGCCAGCAATACGGGGCTGGGACAGGGCCGCAATGAGCAGTTCTTC.

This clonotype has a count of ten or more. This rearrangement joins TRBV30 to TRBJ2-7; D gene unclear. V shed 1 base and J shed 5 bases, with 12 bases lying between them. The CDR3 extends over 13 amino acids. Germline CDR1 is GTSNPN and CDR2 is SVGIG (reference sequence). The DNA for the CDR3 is TGTGCCTGGAGTGGCTCTGGTGCCCACGAGCAGTACTTC. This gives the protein CAWSGSGAHEQYF.

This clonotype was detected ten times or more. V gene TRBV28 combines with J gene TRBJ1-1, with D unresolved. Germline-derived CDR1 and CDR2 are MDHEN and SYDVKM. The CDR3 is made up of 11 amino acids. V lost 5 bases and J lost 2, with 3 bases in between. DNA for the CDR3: TGTGCCAGCAGTGTCAACACTGAAGCTTTCTTT. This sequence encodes CASSVNTEAFF.

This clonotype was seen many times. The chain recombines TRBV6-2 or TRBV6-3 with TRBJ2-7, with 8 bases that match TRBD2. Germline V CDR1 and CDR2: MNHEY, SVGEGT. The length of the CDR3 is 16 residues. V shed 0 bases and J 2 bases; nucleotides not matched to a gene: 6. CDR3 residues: CASSYSGRDPTYEQYF. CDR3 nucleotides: TGTGCCAGCAGTTACTCCGGGAGGGATCCTACCTACGAGCAGTACTTC.

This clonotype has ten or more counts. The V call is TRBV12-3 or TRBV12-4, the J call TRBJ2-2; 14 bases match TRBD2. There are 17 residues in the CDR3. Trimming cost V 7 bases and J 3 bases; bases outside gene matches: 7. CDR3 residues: CASTLTSGGAHTGELFF. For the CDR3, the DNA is TGTGCCAGCACATTGACTAGCGGGGGGGCACACACCGGGGAGCTGTTTTTT.

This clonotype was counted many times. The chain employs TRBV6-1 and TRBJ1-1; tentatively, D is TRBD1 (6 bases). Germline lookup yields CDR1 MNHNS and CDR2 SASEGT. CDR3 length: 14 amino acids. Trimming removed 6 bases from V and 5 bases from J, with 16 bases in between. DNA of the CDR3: TGTGCCAGCAGCCGGTGGGGGGCCTCTACTGAAGCTTTCTTT. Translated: CASSRWGASTEAFF.

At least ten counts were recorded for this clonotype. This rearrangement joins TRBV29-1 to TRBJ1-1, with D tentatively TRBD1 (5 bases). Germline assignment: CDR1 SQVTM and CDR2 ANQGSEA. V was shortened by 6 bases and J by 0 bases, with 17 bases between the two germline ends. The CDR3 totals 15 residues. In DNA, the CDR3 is TGCAGCGTCCAGGGAGGGGAGGGGATGAACACTGAAGCTTTCTTT. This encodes CSVQGGEGMNTEAFF.

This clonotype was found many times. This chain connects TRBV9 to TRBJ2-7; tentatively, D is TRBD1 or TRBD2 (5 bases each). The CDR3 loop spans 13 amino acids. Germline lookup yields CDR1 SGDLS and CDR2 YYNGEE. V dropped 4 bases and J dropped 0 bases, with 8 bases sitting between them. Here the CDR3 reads CASSYGASYEQYF. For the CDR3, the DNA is TGTGCCAGCAGCTACGGGGCCTCCTACGAGCAGTACTTC.

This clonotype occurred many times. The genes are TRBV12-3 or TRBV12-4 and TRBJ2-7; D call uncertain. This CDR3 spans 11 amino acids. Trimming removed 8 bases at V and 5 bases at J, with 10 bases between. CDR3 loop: CASSLFDEQYF. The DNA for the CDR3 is TGTGCCAGCTCCCTCTTCGACGAGCAGTACTTC.

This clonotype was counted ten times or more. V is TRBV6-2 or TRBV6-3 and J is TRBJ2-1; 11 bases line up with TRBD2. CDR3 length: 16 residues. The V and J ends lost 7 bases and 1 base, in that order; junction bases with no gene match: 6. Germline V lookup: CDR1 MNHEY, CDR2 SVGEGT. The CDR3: CASTGTSGKSYNEQFF. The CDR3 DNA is TGTGCCAGCACGGGGACTAGCGGAAAATCCTACAATGAGCAGTTCTTC.

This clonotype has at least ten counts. CDR3 amino acids: CASSPKTLSIHSPLHF. The DNA of the CDR3 is TGTGCCAGCAGTCCGAAGACGTTGAGTATTCATTCACCCCTCCACTTT. J is TRBJ1-6 and V is TRBV28; D not certain. Trimming removed 5 bases at V and 8 bases at J, with 19 bases between. Germline V gene lookup returns CDR1 MDHEN and CDR2 SYDVKM. The CDR3 is made up of 16 amino acids.

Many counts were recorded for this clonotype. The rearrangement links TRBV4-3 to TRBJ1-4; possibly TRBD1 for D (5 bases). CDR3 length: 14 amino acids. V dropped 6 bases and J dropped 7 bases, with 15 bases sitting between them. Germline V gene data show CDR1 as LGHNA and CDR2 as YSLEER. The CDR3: CASRSTGQGEKLFF. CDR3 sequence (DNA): TGCGCCAGCAGGTCAACAGGACAAGGTGAAAAACTGTTTTTT.

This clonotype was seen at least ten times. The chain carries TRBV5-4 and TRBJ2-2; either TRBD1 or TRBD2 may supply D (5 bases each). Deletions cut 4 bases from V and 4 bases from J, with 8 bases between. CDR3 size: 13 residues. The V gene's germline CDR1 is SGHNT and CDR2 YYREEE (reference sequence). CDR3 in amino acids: CASSGGFTGELFF. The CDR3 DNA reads TGTGCCAGCAGCGGGGGATTCACCGGGGAGCTGTTTTTT.

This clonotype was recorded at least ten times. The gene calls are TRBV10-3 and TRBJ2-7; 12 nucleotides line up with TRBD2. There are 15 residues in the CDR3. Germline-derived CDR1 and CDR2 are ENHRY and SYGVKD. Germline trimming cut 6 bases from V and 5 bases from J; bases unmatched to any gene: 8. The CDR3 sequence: CAIRTSGGRPDEQYF. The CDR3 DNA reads TGTGCCATCAGGACTAGCGGGGGCCGGCCTGACGAGCAGTACTTC.

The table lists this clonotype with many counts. CDR3 in amino acids: CASSKDIADYGYTF. In DNA form, the CDR3 reads TGTGCCAGCAGCAAAGATATAGCAGACTATGGCTACACCTTC. The chain carries TRBV7-2 and TRBJ1-2; the D is unclear. Trimming cost V 5 bases and J 3 bases, with 13 bases left between them. Germline V gene lookup returns CDR1 SGHTA and CDR2 FQGNSA. The CDR3 is 14 amino acids.

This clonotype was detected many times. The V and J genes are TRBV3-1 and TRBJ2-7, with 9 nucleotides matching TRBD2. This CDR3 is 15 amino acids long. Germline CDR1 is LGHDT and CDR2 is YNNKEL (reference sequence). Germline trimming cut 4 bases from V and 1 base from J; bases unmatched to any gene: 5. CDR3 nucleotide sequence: TGTGCCAGCAGCCGTGCTAGCGGGGATTCCTACGAGCAGTACTTC. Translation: CASSRASGDSYEQYF.